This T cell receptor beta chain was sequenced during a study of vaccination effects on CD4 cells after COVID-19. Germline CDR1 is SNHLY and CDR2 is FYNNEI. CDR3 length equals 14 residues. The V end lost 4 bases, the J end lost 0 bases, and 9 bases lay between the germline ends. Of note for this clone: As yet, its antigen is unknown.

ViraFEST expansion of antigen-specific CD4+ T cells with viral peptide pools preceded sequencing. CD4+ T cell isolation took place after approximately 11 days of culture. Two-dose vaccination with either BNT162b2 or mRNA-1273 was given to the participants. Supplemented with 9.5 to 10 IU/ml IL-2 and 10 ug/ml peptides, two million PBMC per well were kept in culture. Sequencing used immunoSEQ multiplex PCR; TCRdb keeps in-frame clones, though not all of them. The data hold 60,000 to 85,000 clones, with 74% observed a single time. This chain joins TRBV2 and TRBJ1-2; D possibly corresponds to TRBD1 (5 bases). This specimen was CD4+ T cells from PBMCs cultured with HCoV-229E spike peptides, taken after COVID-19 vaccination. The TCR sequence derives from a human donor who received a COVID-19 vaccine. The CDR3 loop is CASSGDGANYGYTF. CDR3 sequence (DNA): TGTGCCAGCAGTGGGGACGGAGCTAACTATGGCTACACCTTC.